These 14 T cell receptor beta chains share one sample of origin, sequenced in a study of blood T cell repertoires in COVID-19. Only in-frame clones appear in the TCRdb table, and some are missing; sequencing was by immunoSEQ multiplex PCR. The data show under 350,000 clones, 75% to 90% seen once. Sample: peripheral blood. All receptors come from a woman aged 65 to 85 with acute or convalescent COVID-19.

The V and J genes are TRBV11-2 and TRBJ1-1; no reliable D call. The germline V gene has CDR1 SGHAT and CDR2 FQNNGV. Trimming removed 0 bases from V and 5 bases from J, with 4 bases in between. The CDR3 length is 12 residues. CDR3 sequence: CASSLDETEAFF. As DNA, the CDR3 is TGTGCCAGCAGCTTAGATGAGACTGAAGCTTTCTTT.

The chain employs TRBV6-6 and TRBJ1-6, with D uncertain. V was cut by 0 bases and J by 8 bases, with 11 bases left in between. Looked up from germline, CDR1 is MNHNY and CDR2 is SVGAGI (reference sequence). The CDR3 totals 15 residues. The CDR3, as DNA: TGTGCCAGCAGTTACTCGATACGGCGGGATTCACCCCTCCACTTT. It is translated as CASSYSIRRDSPLHF.

The chain couples TRBV7-9 to TRBJ2-3, with TRBD2 as a possible D gene (6 bases). V was shortened by 11 bases and J by 3 bases, with 18 bases between the two germline ends. The CDR3 has 14 amino acids. Germline V gives CDR1 SEHNR, CDR2 FQNEAQ (reference sequence). The CDR3 DNA follows: TGTGCCGGATCCGAGGGGAGCGGGACAGATACGCAGTATTTT. Protein sequence: CAGSEGSGTDTQYF.

This chain uses TRBV6-5 with TRBJ2-3; 7 positions agree with TRBD1. V dropped 11 bases and J dropped 4; count of bases not matched to a gene: 12. CDR3 length equals 14 residues. Germline assignment: CDR1 MNHEY and CDR2 SVGAGI. CDR3 sequence: CASQRGGRADTQYF. The CDR3 DNA is TGTGCCTCCCAGAGAGGGGGCAGGGCAGATACGCAGTATTTT.

The chain couples TRBV28 to TRBJ1-2, with 7 nucleotides matching TRBD1. Germline V gives CDR1 MDHEN, CDR2 SYDVKM. This CDR3 is 14 amino acids long. V shed 3 bases and J 2 bases; nucleotides not matched to a gene: 3. The CDR3 region is CASSFSGGNYGYTF. The CDR3 DNA is TGTGCCAGCAGTTTCTCAGGGGGGAACTATGGCTACACCTTC.

The chain carries TRBV5-1 and TRBJ1-2, with TRBD1 matching over 9 bases. Unmatched junction bases numbered 7, after V lost 0 bases and J lost 4 bases. The germline V gene has CDR1 SGHRS and CDR2 YFSETQ. The CDR3 consists of 16 residues. The CDR3 here is CASSLVSGGQGYGYTF. The CDR3 DNA reads as TGCGCCAGCAGCTTGGTTTCAGGGGGACAGGGCTATGGCTACACCTTC.

This clone has only one observation. The chain recombines TRBV19 with TRBJ1-2; 9 nucleotides agree with TRBD1. With V trimmed by 9 bases and J by 8 bases, 13 bases remained unmatched. This CDR3 is 14 amino acids long. CDR1 LNHDA and CDR2 SQIVND come from the germline V gene (reference sequence). This chain's CDR3 is CASLVTGTGTGYTF. The CDR3 nucleotides read TGTGCCAGCCTAGTAACGGGGACAGGGACGGGCTACACCTTC.

This chain uses TRBV5-4 with TRBJ2-7, with D possibly being TRBD2 (5 bases). The germline CDR1 and CDR2 sequences are SGHNT and YYREEE (reference sequence). V lost 0 bases to trimming and J lost 6 bases, with 7 bases between them. There are 12 residues in the CDR3. The CDR3 DNA follows: TGTGCCAGCAGCTTGGACCGGGGCGAGCAGTACTTC. Translating it yields CASSLDRGEQYF. The full variable domain, with the rest looked up from reference TRBV5-4 and TRBJ2-7, is ETGVTQSPTHLIKTRGQQVTLRCSSQSGHNTVSWYQQALGQGPQFIFQYYREEENGRGNFPPRFSGLQFPNYSSELNVNALELDDSALYLCASSLDRGEQYFGPGTRLTVT.

The CDR3 region has the DNA TGTGCCAGTAAGCCAGGGGGCATCTCCTACAATGAGCAGTTCTTC. Protein: CASKPGGISYNEQFF. The V and J genes are TRBV19 and TRBJ2-1; 8 positions match TRBD1. CDR3 length: 15 residues. Trimming at V came to 7 bases and at J to 0 bases, leaving 5 bases not matched to a gene. CDR1 LNHDA and CDR2 SQIVND come from the germline V gene (reference sequence).

This clone is a singleton in its sample. The chain recombines TRBV19 with TRBJ1-4; D is unclear. The CDR3 sequence is 15 residues long. Trimming stripped 3 bases from V and 0 bases from J, with 8 bases between. Germline values: CDR1 LNHDA, CDR2 SQIVND (reference sequence). As DNA, the CDR3 is TGTGCCAGTAGTATGGTCGGTGCAACTAATGAAAAACTGTTTTTT. Protein: CASSMVGATNEKLFF.

V is TRBV2 and J is TRBJ1-5, with D possibly matching TRBD1 (6 bases). Germline loops: CDR1 SNHLY, CDR2 FYNNEI. This CDR3 contains 13 residues. Trimming removed 6 bases from V and 4 bases from J, with 10 bases in between. CDR3 sequence: CASRADRNQPQHF. CDR3 bases: TGTGCCAGCAGGGCAGACAGGAATCAGCCCCAGCATTTT.

This chain uses TRBV11-2 with TRBJ2-1, with D tentatively TRBD1 (5 bases). This CDR3 spans 14 amino acids. Trimming took off 8 bases at V and 9 bases at J, with 20 bases between the two ends. From germline, CDR1 is SGHAT and CDR2 FQNNGV. CDR3 coding DNA: TGTGCCAGCCGCTCCCTGAACGATGGGGCTGAGCAGTTCTTC. It specifies CASRSLNDGAEQFF.

The chain couples TRBV5-1 to TRBJ2-2; maybe TRBD2 (5 bases). In germline, CDR1 is SGHRS, CDR2 YFSETQ. Trimming removed 0 bases at V and 5 bases at J, with 11 bases between. The CDR3 has 15 amino acids. The CDR3 DNA follows: TGCGCCAGCAGCTTGGAGAGGGTAAAGACCGGGGAGCTGTTTTTT. It translates to CASSLERVKTGELFF. Full variable domain (rest looked up from reference TRBV5-1 and TRBJ2-2): KAGVTQTPRYLIKTRGQQVTLSCSPISGHRSVSWYQQTPGQGLQFLFEYFSETQRNKGNFPGRFSGRQFSNSRSEMNVSTLELGDSALYLCASSLERVKTGELFFGEGSRLTVL.

The rearrangement joins TRBV27 to TRBJ1-2; a weak D match, TRBD1 (6 bases). Per germline, CDR1 MNHEY and CDR2 SMNVEV (reference sequence). There are 16 residues in the CDR3. V shed 0 bases and J shed 0 bases, with 11 bases lying between them. The DNA for the CDR3 is TGTGCCAGCAGTTTATCGGGCCGGACAGCTAACTATGGCTACACCTTC. Translated, it gives CASSLSGRTANYGYTF.